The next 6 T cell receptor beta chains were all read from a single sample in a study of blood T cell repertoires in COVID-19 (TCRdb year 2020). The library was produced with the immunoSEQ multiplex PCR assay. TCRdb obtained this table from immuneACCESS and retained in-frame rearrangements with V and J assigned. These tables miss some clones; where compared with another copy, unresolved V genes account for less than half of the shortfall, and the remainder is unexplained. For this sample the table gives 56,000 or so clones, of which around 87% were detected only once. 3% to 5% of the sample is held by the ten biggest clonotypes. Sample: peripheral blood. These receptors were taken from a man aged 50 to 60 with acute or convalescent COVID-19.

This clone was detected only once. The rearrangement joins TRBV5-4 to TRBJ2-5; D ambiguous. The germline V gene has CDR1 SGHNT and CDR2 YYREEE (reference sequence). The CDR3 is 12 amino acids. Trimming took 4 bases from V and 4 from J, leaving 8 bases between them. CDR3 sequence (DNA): TGTGCCAGCAGCCCGACTCTAGAGACCCAGTACTTC. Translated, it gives CASSPTLETQYF.

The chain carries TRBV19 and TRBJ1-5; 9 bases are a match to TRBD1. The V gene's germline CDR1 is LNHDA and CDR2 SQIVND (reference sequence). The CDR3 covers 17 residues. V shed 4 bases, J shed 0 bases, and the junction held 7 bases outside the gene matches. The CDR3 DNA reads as TGTGCCAGTAGTACGAGACAGGGGGAAGATAGCAATCAGCCCCAGCATTTT. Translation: CASSTRQGEDSNQPQHF.

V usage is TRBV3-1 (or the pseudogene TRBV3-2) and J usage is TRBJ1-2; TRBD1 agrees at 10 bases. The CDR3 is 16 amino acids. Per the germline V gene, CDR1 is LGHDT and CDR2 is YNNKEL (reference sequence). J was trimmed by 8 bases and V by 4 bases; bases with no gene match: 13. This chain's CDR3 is CASSLRDRGTLAGYTF. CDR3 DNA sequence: TGTGCCAGCAGCCTAAGGGACAGGGGAACATTGGCGGGCTACACCTTC.

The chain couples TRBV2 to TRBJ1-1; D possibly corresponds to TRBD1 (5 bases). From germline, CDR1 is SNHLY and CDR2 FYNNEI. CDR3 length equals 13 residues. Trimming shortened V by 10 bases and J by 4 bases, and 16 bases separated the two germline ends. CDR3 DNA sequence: TGTGCCACCAAGGCCCGGGGGGGCACTGAAGCTTTCTTT. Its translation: CATKARGGTEAFF.

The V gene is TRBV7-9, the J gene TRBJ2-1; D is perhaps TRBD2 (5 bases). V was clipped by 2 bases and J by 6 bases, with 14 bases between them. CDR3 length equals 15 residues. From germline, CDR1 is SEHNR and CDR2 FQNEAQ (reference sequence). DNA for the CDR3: TGTGCCAGCAGCTTACAAGCGGAACGGAGCAATGAGCAGTTCTTC. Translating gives CASSLQAERSNEQFF. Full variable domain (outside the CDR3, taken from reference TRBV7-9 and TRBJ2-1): DTGVSQNPRHKITKRGQNVTFRCDPISEHNRLYWYRQTLGQGPEFLTYFQNEAQLEKSRLLSDRFSAERPKGSFSTLEIQRTEQGDSAMYLCASSLQAERSNEQFFGPGTRLTVL.

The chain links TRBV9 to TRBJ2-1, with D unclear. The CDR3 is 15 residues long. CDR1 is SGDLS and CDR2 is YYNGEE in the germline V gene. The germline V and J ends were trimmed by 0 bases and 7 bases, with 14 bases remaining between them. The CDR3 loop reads CASSVGAGTSNEQFF. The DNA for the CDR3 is TGTGCCAGCAGCGTAGGGGCCGGAACTTCAAATGAGCAGTTCTTC.